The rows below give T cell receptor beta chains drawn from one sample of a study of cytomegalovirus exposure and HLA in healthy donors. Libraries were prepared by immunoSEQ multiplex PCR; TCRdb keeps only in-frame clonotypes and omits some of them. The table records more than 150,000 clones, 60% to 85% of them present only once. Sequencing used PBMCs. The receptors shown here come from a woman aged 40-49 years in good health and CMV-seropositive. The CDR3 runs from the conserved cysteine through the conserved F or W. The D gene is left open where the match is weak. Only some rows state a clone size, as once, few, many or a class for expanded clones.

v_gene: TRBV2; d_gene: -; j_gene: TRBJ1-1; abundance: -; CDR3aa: CASSVDTEAFF; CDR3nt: TGTGCCAGCAGTGTAGACACTGAAGCTTTCTTT
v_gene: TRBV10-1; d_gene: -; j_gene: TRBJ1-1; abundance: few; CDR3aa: CASSESRAFAEAFF; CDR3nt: TGCGCCAGCAGTGAGTCCAGGGCGTTCGCTGAAGCTTTCTTT
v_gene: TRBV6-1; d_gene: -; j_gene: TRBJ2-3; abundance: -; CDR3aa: CASSELVNPSTDTQYF; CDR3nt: TGTGCCAGCAGTGAATTAGTCAACCCAAGCACAGATACGCAGTATTTT
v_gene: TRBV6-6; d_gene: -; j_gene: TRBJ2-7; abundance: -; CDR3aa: CASSSEGPYEQYF; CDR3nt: TGTGCCAGCAGTTCTGAGGGTCCCTACGAGCAGTACTTC
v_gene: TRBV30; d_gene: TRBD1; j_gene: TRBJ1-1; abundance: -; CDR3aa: CAWRGGQRNTEAFF; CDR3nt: TGTGCCTGGAGGGGGGGACAGCGAAACACTGAAGCTTTCTTT
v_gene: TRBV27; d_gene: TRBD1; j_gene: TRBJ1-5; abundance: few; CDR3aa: CASSTQGARFSNQPQHF; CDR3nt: TGTGCCAGCAGTACGCAGGGGGCTAGATTTAGCAATCAGCCCCAGCATTTT
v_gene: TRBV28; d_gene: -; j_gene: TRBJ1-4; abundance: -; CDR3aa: CASSFTGRATNEKLFF; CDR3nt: TGTGCCAGCAGTTTTACGGGGAGGGCAACTAATGAAAAACTGTTTTTT
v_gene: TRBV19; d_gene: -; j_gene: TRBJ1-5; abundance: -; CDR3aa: CASSRDPNSNQPQHF; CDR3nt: TGTGCCAGTAGCCGAGATCCAAATAGCAATCAGCCCCAGCATTTT
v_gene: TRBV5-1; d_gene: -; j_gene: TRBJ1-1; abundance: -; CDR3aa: CASSLDSRTTEAFF; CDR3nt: TGCGCCAGCAGCTTGGACAGTAGAACAACTGAAGCTTTCTTT
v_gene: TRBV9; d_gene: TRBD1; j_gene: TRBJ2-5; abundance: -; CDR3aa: CASSPQTGDQETQYF; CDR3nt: TGTGCCAGCAGCCCCCAGACAGGGGACCAAGAGACCCAGTACTTC
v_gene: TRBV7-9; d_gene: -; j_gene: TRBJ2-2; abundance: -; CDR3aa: CASRRGNTGELFF; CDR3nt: TGTGCCTCTCGCAGGGGAAACACCGGGGAGCTGTTTTTT
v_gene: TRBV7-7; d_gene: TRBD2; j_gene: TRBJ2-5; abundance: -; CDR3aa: CASSKTGLGETQYF; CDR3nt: TGTGCCAGCAGCAAGACTGGACTAGGGGAGACCCAGTACTTC
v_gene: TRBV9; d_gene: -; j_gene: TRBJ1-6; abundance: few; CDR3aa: CASSPRQVNSPLHF; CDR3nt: TGTGCCAGCAGCCCCCGACAGGTCAATTCACCCCTCCACTTT
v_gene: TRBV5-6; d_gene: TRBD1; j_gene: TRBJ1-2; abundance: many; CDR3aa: CASTLAAGGVITF; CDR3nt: TGTGCCAGCACCCTTGCGGCAGGGGGAGTGATCACCTTC
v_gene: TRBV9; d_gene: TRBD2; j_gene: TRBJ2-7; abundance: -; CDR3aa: CASSVEAGEHYEQYF; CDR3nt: TGTGCCAGCAGCGTAGAAGCGGGGGAACACTACGAGCAGTACTTC
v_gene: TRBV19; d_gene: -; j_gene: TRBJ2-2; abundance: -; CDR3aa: CAIQGSTNTGELFF; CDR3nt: TGTGCCATCCAGGGCAGCACGAACACCGGGGAGCTGTTTTTT
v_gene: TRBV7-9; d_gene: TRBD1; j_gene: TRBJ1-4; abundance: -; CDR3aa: CASSLVRQGRGKLFF; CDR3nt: TGTGCCAGCAGCTTAGTGAGACAGGGGCGAGGAAAACTGTTTTTT
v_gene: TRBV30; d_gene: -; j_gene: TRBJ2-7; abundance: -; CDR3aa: CAWSVGASAYEQYF; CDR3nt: TGTGCCTGGAGTGTAGGGGCATCGGCCTACGAGCAGTACTTC
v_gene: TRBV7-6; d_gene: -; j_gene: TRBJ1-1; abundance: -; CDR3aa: CASSPRVGNTEAFF; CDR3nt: TGTGCCAGCAGCCCGAGAGTTGGGAACACTGAAGCTTTCTTT
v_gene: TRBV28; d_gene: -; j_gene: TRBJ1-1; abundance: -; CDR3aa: CASSTPGGSTEAFF; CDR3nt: TGTGCCAGCAGTACACCAGGAGGTAGCACTGAAGCTTTCTTT
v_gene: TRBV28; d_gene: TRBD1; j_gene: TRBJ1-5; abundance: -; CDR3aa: CASSPTLLQGIYQPQHF; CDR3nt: TGTGCCAGCAGTCCCACTCTATTACAGGGGATTTATCAGCCCCAGCATTTT
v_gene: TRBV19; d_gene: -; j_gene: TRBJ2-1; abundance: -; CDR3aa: CASRAVGAAYNEQFF; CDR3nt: TGTGCCAGTAGGGCGGTCGGCGCTGCATACAATGAGCAGTTCTTC
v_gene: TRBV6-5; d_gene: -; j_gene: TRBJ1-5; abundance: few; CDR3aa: CASSLQGPPQHF; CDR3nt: TGTGCCAGCAGTTTACAGGGCCCGCCCCAGCATTTT
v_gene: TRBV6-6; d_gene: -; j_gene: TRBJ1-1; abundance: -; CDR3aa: CASSSVSYTEAFF; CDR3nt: TGTGCCAGCAGTTCGGTTTCGTACACTGAAGCTTTCTTT
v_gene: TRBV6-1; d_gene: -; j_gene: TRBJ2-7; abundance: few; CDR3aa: CASSKEGGAYEQYF; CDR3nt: TGTGCCAGCAGTAAAGAAGGGGGGGCCTACGAGCAGTACTTC
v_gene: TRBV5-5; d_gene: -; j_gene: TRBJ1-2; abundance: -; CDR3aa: CASSWPRGEDYGYTF; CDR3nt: TGTGCCAGCAGCTGGCCCAGGGGAGAGGACTATGGCTACACCTTC
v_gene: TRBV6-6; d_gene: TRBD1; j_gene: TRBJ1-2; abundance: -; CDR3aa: CASSTGQLYGYTF; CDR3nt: TGTGCCAGCAGTACGGGACAGCTGTATGGCTACACCTTC
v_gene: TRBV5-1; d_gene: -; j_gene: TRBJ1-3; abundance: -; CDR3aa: CASSLVAGAGNTIYF; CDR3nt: TGCGCCAGCAGCTTGGTGGCAGGGGCTGGAAACACCATATATTTT
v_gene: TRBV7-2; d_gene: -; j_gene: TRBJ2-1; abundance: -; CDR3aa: CASSLGAGAYNEQFF; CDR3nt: TGTGCCAGCAGCTTAGGGGCAGGGGCGTACAATGAGCAGTTCTTC
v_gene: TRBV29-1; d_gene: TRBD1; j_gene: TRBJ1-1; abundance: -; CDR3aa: CSVEVGTGTAFF; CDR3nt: TGCAGCGTTGAGGTTGGGACAGGGACAGCTTTCTTT
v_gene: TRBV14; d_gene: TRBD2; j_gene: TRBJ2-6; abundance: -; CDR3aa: CASSQRAGPGANVLTF; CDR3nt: TGTGCCAGCAGCCAGCGAGCGGGGCCGGGGGCCAACGTCCTGACTTTC
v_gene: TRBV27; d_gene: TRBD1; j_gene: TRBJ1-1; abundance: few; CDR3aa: CASGDRALKTEAFF; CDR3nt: TGTGCCAGCGGTGACAGGGCCCTTAAGACTGAAGCTTTCTTT
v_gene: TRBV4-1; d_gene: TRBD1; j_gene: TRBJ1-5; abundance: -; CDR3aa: CASSRRTGAQPQHF; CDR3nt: TGCGCCAGCAGCCGGCGGACAGGAGCTCAGCCCCAGCATTTT
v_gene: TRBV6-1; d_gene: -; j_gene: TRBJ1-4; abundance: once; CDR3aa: CASRGAIGEKLFF; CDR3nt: TGTGCCAGCAGGGGGGCAATTGGGGAAAAACTGTTTTTT
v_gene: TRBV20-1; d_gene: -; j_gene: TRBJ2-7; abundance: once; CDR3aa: CSAAGLDEQYF; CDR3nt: TGCAGTGCTGCGGGCCTCGACGAGCAGTACTTC
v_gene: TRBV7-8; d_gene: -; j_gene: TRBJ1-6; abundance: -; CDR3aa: CASRSQGFDSPLHF; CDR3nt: TGTGCCAGCAGGTCGCAGGGGTTCGATTCACCCCTCCACTTT
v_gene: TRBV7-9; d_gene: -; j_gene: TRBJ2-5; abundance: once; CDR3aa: CSSSLIKRGSETQYF; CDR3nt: TGTTCCAGCAGCTTAATCAAAAGGGGGTCGGAGACCCAGTACTTC
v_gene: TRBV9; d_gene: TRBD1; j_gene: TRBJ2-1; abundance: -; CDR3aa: CASNHFGTGAAGEQFF; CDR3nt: TGTGCCAGCAACCACTTTGGGACAGGGGCCGCGGGTGAGCAGTTCTTC
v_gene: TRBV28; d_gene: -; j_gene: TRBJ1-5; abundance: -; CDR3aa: CASSDGQLSNQPQHF; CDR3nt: TGTGCCAGCAGTGACGGACAGCTTAGCAATCAGCCCCAGCATTTT
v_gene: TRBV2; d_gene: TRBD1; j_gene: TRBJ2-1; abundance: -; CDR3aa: CASSGADRAYNEQFF; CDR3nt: TGTGCCAGCAGTGGCGCGGACAGGGCATACAATGAGCAGTTCTTC
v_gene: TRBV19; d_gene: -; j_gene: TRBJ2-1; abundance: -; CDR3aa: CASGSPFPLVEQFF; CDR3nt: TGTGCCAGCGGGAGTCCCTTCCCGCTGGTTGAGCAGTTCTTC
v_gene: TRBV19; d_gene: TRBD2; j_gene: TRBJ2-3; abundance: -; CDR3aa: CASASSGVDTDTQYF; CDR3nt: TGTGCCAGTGCTTCTAGCGGGGTCGACACAGATACGCAGTATTTT
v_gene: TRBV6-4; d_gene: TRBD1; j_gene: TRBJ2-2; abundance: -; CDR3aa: CASKRDSNTGELFF; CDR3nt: TGTGCCAGCAAGAGGGACAGCAACACCGGGGAGCTGTTTTTT
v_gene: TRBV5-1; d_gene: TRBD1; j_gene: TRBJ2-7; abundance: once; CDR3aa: CASRRGQGPSYEQYF; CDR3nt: TGCGCCAGCAGGAGGGGACAGGGACCTTCCTACGAGCAGTACTTC
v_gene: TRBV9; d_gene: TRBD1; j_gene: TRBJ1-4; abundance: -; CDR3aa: CASSVVGGGNEKLFF; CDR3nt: TGTGCCAGCAGCGTAGTCGGAGGGGGCAATGAAAAACTGTTTTTT
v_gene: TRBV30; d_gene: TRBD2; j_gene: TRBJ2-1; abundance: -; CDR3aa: CAANSGNAGGNEQFF; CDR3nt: TGTGCCGCCAACTCAGGGAACGCCGGGGGGAATGAGCAGTTCTTC
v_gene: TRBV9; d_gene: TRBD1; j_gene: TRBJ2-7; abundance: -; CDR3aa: CASSVEGAAYEQYF; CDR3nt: TGTGCCAGCAGCGTAGAGGGGGCGGCCTACGAGCAGTACTTC
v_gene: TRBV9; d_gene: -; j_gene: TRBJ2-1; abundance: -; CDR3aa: CASSVGLAYNEQFF; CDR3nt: TGTGCCAGCAGCGTAGGGCTAGCCTACAATGAGCAGTTCTTC
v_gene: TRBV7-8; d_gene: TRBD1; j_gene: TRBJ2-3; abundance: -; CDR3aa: CASSSGQGLLTDTQYF; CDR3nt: TGTGCCAGCAGCTCGGGACAGGGACTACTCACAGATACGCAGTATTTT
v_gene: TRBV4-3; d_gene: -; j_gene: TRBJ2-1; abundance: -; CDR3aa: CASSQDLRGQQFEQFF; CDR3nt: TGCGCCAGCAGCCAAGATCTCCGCGGGCAACAATTTGAGCAGTTCTTC
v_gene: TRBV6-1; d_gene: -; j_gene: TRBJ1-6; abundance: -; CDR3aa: CASSPPAGGGSPLHF; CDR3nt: TGTGCCAGCAGTCCCCCGGCTGGGGGCGGGTCACCCCTCCACTTT
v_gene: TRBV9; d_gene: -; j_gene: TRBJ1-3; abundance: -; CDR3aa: CASRGGAGNTIYF; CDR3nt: TGTGCCAGCAGGGGGGGTGCAGGAAACACCATATATTTT
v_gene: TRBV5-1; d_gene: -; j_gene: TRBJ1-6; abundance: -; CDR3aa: CASSLAGADSPLHF; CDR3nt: TGCGCCAGCAGCTTGGCGGGTGCGGATTCACCCCTCCACTTT
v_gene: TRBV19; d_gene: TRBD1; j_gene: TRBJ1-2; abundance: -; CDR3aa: CASSWDRELSYGYTF; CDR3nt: TGTGCCAGTAGTTGGGACAGGGAGTTAAGCTATGGCTACACCTTC
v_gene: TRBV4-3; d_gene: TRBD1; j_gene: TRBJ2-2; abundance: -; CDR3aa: CASRRQGDGELFF; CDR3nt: TGCGCCAGCAGGAGACAGGGGGACGGGGAGCTGTTTTTT